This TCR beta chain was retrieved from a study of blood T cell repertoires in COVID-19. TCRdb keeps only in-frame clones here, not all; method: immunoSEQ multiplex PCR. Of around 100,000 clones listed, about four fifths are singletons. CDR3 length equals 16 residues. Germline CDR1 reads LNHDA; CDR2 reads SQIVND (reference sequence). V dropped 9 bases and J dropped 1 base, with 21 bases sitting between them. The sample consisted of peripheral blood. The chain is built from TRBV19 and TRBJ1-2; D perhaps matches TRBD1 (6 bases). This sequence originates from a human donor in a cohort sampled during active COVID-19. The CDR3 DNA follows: TGTGCCAGCTCTGAAGGGGGAAGGGGGTTTAACTATGGCTACACCTTC. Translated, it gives CASSEGGRGFNYGYTF.